This T cell receptor beta chain was identified during a study of T cells in localized non-small cell lung cancer. Findings and caveats of the study: A denser population of T cells in blood accompanied longer overall survival. Peak T cell clonality was found in uninvolved adjacent lung, exceeding tumor. A median around 57 of the top 100 tumor clones appeared in adjacent lung. Sequencing was restricted to one tumor region; therefore, heterogeneity remains possible.

Sequencing used immunoSEQ multiplex PCR; TCRdb keeps in-frame clones, though not all of them. This sample has 50,000 to 60,000 clones, with about 78% found just once. Comment on this clone: Its antigen remains unknown. The identical CDR3 is also encoded by other nucleotide sequences in the sample.

The trim removed 7 bases at V and 1 base at J, leaving 2 bases unmatched. The CDR3 is 12 residues long. From germline, CDR1 is SQVTM and CDR2 ANQGSEA. The chain recombines TRBV29-1 with TRBJ2-7, with TRBD1 matching 9 bases. The receptor was derived from a woman aged 35-75 years with stage II lung adenocarcinoma. This material consisted of PBMCs, taken before any cancer treatment. Here the CDR3 reads CSAGTGSYEQYF. The CDR3 nucleotides are TGCAGCGCTGGGACAGGGTCCTACGAGCAGTACTTC.